A single count supports the clone carrying this T cell receptor beta chain. Its antigen is unidentified. These data belong to a study of vaccination and CD4 T cells after COVID-19. Researchers used the Oncomine TCR Beta short-read assay to sequence DNA from cultured CD4+ T cells. One entry per CDR3 protein results from TCRdb running MiXCR on the PCR reads. The table has around 8,000 distinct CDR3 sequences, 45% to 60% seen once. J lost 5 bases, V lost 0 bases, and 7 bases had no gene match. This CDR3 region has 15 residues. Germline V gene data show CDR1 as DFQATT and CDR2 as SNEGSKA (reference sequence). Noted treatment: approximately nine-day PBMC culture with coronavirus spike peptide pools or control peptides (ViraFEST assay). Once peptide pools had expanded antigen-specific T cells, ViraFEST sequenced TCRs. Wells that each held 2 million or so PBMCs were cultured with approximately 10 IU/ml IL-2 and about 10 ug/ml peptide pools.

The sample taken for sequencing was CD4+ T cells from blood, cultured in vitro. The chain carries TRBV20-1 and TRBJ1-5; 7 nucleotides agree with TRBD1. This receptor was taken from a human donor who had recovered from COVID-19. Here the CDR3 reads CSARDPDRVDQPQHF. The CDR3 coding sequence is TGCAGTGCTAGAGATCCCGACAGGGTTGATCAGCCCCAGCATTTT.